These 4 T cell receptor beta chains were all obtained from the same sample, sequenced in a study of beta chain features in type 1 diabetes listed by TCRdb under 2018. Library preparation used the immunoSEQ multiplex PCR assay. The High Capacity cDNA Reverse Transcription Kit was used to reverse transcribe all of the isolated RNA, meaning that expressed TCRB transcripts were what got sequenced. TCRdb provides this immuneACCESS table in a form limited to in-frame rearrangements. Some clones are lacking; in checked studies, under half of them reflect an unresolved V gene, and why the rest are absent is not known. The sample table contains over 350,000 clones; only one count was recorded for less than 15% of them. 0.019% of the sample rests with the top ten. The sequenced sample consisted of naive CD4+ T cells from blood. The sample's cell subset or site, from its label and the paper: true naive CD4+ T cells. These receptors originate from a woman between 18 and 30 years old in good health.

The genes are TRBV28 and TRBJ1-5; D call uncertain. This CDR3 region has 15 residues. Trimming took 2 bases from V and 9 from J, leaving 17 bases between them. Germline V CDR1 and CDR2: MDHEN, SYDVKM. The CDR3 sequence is CASSLRVRETWPQHF. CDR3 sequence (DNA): TGTGCCAGCAGTTTAAGGGTGAGGGAAACCTGGCCCCAGCATTTT.

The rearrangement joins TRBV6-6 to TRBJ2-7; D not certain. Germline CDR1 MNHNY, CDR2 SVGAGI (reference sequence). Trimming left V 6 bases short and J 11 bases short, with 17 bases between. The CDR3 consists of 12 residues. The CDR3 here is CASSNTGLVEYF. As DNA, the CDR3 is TGTGCCAGCAGCAATACTGGGCTGGTAGAGTACTTC.

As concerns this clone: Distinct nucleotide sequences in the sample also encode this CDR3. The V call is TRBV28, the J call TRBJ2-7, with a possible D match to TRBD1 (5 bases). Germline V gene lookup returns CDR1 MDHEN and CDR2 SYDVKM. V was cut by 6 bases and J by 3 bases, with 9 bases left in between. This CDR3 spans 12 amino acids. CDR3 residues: CASSLQGYEQYF. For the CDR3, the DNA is TGTGCCAGCAGCCTTCAGGGCTACGAGCAGTACTTC.

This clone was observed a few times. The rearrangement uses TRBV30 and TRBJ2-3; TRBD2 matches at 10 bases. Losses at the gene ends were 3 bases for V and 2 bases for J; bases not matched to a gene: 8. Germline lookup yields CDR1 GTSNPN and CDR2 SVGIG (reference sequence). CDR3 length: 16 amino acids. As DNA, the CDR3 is TGTGCCTGGAGCACCATAGCGGGAGGCTCCACAGATACGCAGTATTTT. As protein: CAWSTIAGGSTDTQYF.